This T cell receptor beta chain was captured by sequencing in a study of cytomegalovirus exposure and HLA in healthy donors. Comments on this clone: Its antigen is still unknown.

CDR3 length: 13 residues. Germline V gene data show CDR1 as SGHDT and CDR2 as YYEEEE. With 60 Vbeta and 13 Jbeta primers, the PCR was carried out. Libraries were prepared by immunoSEQ multiplex PCR; TCRdb keeps only in-frame clonotypes and omits some of them. The sample lists about 180,000 clones, approximately 82% occurring once. General observations from the study: There were some V segments, including TRBV6-2 and TRBV6-3, excluded as indistinguishable. Equally common other TCR beta chains were less clonally expanded than HLA-associated ones, a later analysis found. Per a later analysis, 18,000 or so TCR beta sequences showed association with HLA alleles at 0.05 false discovery rate. For most TCR beta V segments, an earlier analysis put the productive rate at about 90% or about 30% of the time.

The chain has TRBV5-6 and TRBJ2-5; no definite D call. The DNA end favors TRBJ2-7, so the J call may be wrong. The clonotype was recovered from a woman aged 25 to 39 in good health and CMV-seronegative. The sequenced sample was PBMCs. The CDR3 spells CASSRSDLYEQYF. CDR3 coding DNA: TGTGCCAGCAGCCGAAGCGACCTCTACGAGCAGTACTTC.